This TCR beta chain was observed in a study of cytomegalovirus exposure and HLA in healthy donors. The CDR3 contains 13 residues. Germline-derived CDR1 and CDR2 are KGHSH and LQKENI. The V gene lost 1 base and the J gene lost 5 bases, with 8 bases spanning the gap. About this clone: Antigen specificity is unknown.

The donors were part of the approximately 120-subject validation cohort, which stood apart from the approximately 640-subject first cohort. Study results and limitations: Confirmation in vitro established that a few CMV-associated chains were specific for CMV antigens. While the bulk of TCR sequences proved rare, some public TCRs turned up in many donors. Researchers catalogued under 200 TCR beta chains as cytomegalovirus-associated.

Sequenced by immunoSEQ multiplex PCR; TCRdb stores in-frame clones only, minus some. Of about 310,000 clones in the sample, approximately 86% were seen once. The sequence came from a man younger than 45 in good health and CMV-seronegative. This chain uses TRBV18 with TRBJ2-5; no clear D. Source material: PBMCs. CDR3 DNA: TGTGCCAGCTCACCACTTGGCAGGGAGACCCAGTACTTC. Encoded protein: CASSPLGRETQYF.